This TCR beta chain was sequenced during a study of T cells in localized non-small cell lung cancer. For this clone: Its cognate antigen is unknown.

Overall study results and limits: Paired adjacent lung recovered a median about 60 of the top 100 tumor clones. Only one tumor region went through sequencing, so heterogeneity may still be there. There was higher T cell clonality in uninvolved adjacent lung than in tumor, and it was highest there. The study linked higher blood T cell density to longer overall survival.

Germline assignment: CDR1 MDHEN and CDR2 SYDVKM. V lost 6 bases, J lost 2 bases, and 13 bases lay in between. This CDR3 has 14 residues. Clones were sequenced by immunoSEQ multiplex PCR, and TCRdb holds only the in-frame ones, with some missing. Here the sample spans 30,000 to 35,000 clones, approximately 89% being singletons. The chain combines TRBV28 with TRBJ1-2, with a possible D match to TRBD1 (6 bases). This clonotype originated in a female donor older than 55 with stage II lung adenocarcinoma. The input for sequencing was peripheral blood mononuclear cells, taken before any cancer treatment. The CDR3 reads CASSSSGVNYGYTF. The CDR3 DNA sequence: TGTGCCAGCAGCTCTTCAGGGGTCAACTATGGCTACACCTTC.